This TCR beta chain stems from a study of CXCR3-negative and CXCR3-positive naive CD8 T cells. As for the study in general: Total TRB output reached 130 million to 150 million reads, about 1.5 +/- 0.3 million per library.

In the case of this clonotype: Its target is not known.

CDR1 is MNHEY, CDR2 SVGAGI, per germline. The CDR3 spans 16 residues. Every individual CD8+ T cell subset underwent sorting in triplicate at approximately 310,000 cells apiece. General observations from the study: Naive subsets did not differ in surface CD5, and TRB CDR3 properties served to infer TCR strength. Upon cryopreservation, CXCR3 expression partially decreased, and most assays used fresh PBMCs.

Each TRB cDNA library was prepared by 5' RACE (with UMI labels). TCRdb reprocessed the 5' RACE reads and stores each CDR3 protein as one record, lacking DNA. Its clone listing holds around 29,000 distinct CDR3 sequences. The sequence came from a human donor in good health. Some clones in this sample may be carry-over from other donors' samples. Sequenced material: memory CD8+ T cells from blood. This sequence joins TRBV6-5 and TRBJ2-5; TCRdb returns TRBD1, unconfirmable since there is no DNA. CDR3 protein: CASSYGSGGGHETQYF.